Listed below are T cell receptor beta chains from one sample, sequenced in a study of T cells in Graves' hyperthyroidism and ophthalmopathy. TCRdb passed the multiplex PCR reads through MiXCR, listing each CDR3 protein once. The sample contains some 560,000 distinct CDR3 sequences, approximately 14% of which appear only once. Sequenced material: blood. These receptors came from a woman aged 25 to 39 with Graves' hyperthyroidism. The CDR3 runs from the conserved cysteine through the conserved F or W. D genes are given only for firm matches. Clone size, where shown, is once, few, many, or a class for clones that have expanded.

D: -; length: 16; size: -; J: TRBJ2-1; V: TRBV3-1; CDR3: CASSSRGGVSYNEQFF; DNA: TGTGCCAGCAGCTCAAGGGGGGGAGTCTCCTACAATGAGCAGTTCTTC
D: TRBD2; length: 17; size: -; J: TRBJ2-2; V: TRBV18; CDR3: CASSPVGLAGNTGELFF; DNA: TGTGCCAGCTCACCAGTCGGACTAGCGGGGAACACCGGGGAGCTGTTTTTT
D: -; length: 14; size: -; J: TRBJ2-2; V: TRBV7-9; CDR3: CASSSALGPGELFF; DNA: TGTGCCAGCAGCTCAGCTCTAGGGCCCGGGGAGCTGTTTTTT
D: TRBD1; length: 16; size: few; J: TRBJ2-1; V: TRBV14; CDR3: CASSQGGTGGFNEQFF; DNA: TGTGCCAGCAGCCAAGGTGGGACAGGGGGCTTTAATGAGCAGTTCTTC
D: -; length: 12; size: -; J: TRBJ2-5; V: TRBV18; CDR3: CAGSLKRETQYF; DNA: TGTGCCGGCTCACTAAAAAGGGAGACCCAGTACTTC
D: -; length: 11; size: -; J: TRBJ1-5; V: TRBV27; CDR3: CASGGNQPQHF; DNA: TGTGCCAGCGGGGGCAATCAGCCCCAGCATTTT
D: -; length: 12; size: many; J: TRBJ1-5; V: TRBV7-9; CDR3: CASSLDSRPQHF; DNA: TGTGCCAGCAGCTTAGACAGTCGACCCCAGCATTTT
D: -; length: 13; size: once; J: TRBJ2-5; V: TRBV6-1; CDR3: CASTKGGPETQYF; DNA: TGTGCCAGCACCAAAGGGGGGCCAGAGACCCAGTACTTC
D: -; length: 15; size: many; J: TRBJ2-2; V: TRBV5-1; CDR3: CASSLDRVNTGELFF; DNA: TGCGCCAGCAGCTTGGACAGAGTAAACACCGGGGAGCTGTTTTTT
D: -; length: 18; size: -; J: TRBJ2-5; V: TRBV5-1; CDR3: CASSFYICSARVQETQYF; DNA: -
D: -; length: 14; size: -; J: TRBJ2-7; V: TRBV20-1; CDR3: CSARVAGQPYEQYF; DNA: TGCAGTGCTAGAGTGGCGGGACAGCCCTACGAGCAGTACTTC
D: -; length: 15; size: once; J: TRBJ1-3; V: TRBV10-3; CDR3: CAISGGKSSGNTIYF; DNA: TGTGCCATCAGTGGAGGCAAGTCCTCTGGAAACACCATATATTTT
D: -; length: 16; size: many; J: TRBJ2-3; V: TRBV11-1; CDR3: CASSLRSRPSTDTQYF; DNA: TGTGCCAGCAGCTTACGCAGCCGACCTAGCACAGATACGCAGTATTTT
D: -; length: 12; size: -; J: TRBJ1-1; V: TRBV12-3/TRBV12-4; CDR3: CATITGNTEAFF; DNA: TGTGCCACCATTACTGGGAACACTGAAGCTTTCTTT
D: -; length: 13; size: many; J: TRBJ1-1; V: TRBV2; CDR3: CASSRDRNTEAFF; DNA: TGTGCCAGCAGTCGAGACAGGAACACTGAAGCTTTCTTT
D: -; length: 12; size: -; J: TRBJ1-1; V: TRBV10-3; CDR3: CAISPGGSEAFF; DNA: TGTGCCATCAGCCCAGGTGGATCTGAAGCTTTCTTT